These T cell receptor beta chains were read from a single sample in a study of blood T cell repertoires in COVID-19. The protocol was immunoSEQ multiplex PCR, while the TCRdb copy is restricted to in-frame clones and leaves out a portion. The table includes 170,000 or so clones, around 90% detected once. The sequenced sample consisted of peripheral blood. All receptors derive from a man aged 35 to 55 with active or convalescent COVID-19. CDR3s include the opening cysteine and the closing phenylalanine or tryptophan. The order of the fields is V gene, clone size, J gene, D gene, CDR3 protein, CDR3 DNA. A D gene is named only where the DNA matches it firmly. A clone size is listed for some rows: how often the clone was seen (once, few, many), or a class if it is expanded.

TRBV7-9	-	TRBJ2-3	-	CASSLDLMRTQYF	TGTGCCAGCAGCTTAGACCTCATGCGAACGCAGTATTTT
TRBV9	-	TRBJ2-5	-	CASSLGLPRETQYF	TGTGCCAGCAGCTTGGGACTGCCTCGGGAGACCCAGTACTTC
TRBV24-1	-	TRBJ2-1	-	CATSRLGNEQFF	TGTGCCACCAGCCGACTTGGAAATGAGCAGTTCTTC
TRBV9	few	TRBJ1-6	TRBD1	CASSGGQVNSPLHF	TGTGCCAGCAGCGGGGGACAGGTTAATTCACCCCTCCACTTT
TRBV5-6	-	TRBJ2-3	TRBD2	CASSSAGGPGTDTQYF	TGTGCCAGCAGCTCTGCGGGGGGGCCGGGCACAGATACGCAGTATTTT
TRBV5-8	-	TRBJ2-7	TRBD2	CASSNRGGLDEQYF	TGTGCCAGCAGCAATCGGGGGGGCCTCGACGAGCAGTACTTC
TRBV4-1	-	TRBJ2-2	TRBD2	CASSQEGTGRGPNTGELFF	TGCGCCAGCAGCCAAGAGGGCACCGGGAGGGGCCCGAACACCGGGGAGCTGTTTTTT
TRBV14	-	TRBJ1-5	-	CASSLSGDQPQHF	TGTGCCAGCAGCCTGTCAGGGGATCAGCCCCAGCATTTT
TRBV19	once	TRBJ1-2	-	CASLPSTIHPYGYTF	TGTGCCAGTCTCCCCTCTACTATTCACCCCTATGGCTACACCTTC
TRBV5-1	once	TRBJ2-7	-	CASSEGGRAYEQYF	TGCGCCAGCAGCGAGGGGGGGAGAGCCTACGAGCAGTACTTC
TRBV11-3	-	TRBJ1-1	-	CASSFRRGEAFF	TGTGCCAGCAGCTTTCGAAGGGGTGAAGCTTTCTTT
TRBV4-2	-	TRBJ1-5	-	CASSQRGQGNQPQHF	TGTGCCAGCAGCCAAAGAGGACAAGGCAATCAGCCCCAGCATTTT
TRBV6-5	-	TRBJ1-5	-	CASIIQTGNQPQHF	TGTGCCAGCATAATACAAACAGGGAATCAGCCCCAGCATTTT
TRBV6-2/TRBV6-3	-	TRBJ1-2	-	CASSYSEGHGYTF	TGTGCCAGCAGTTACTCAGAGGGCCATGGCTACACCTTC
TRBV5-1	-	TRBJ1-2	TRBD1	CASSGDSRTYGYTF	TGCGCCAGCAGCGGGGACAGCAGAACCTATGGCTACACCTTC
TRBV6-1	-	TRBJ2-5	-	CASSEFSVGETQYF	TGTGCCAGCAGTGAATTTAGCGTTGGAGAGACCCAGTACTTC
TRBV30	-	TRBJ1-5	TRBD1	CAFEGQGAQPQHF	TGTGCCTTCGAGGGACAGGGGGCTCAGCCCCAGCATTTT
TRBV14	few	TRBJ1-4	TRBD1	CASSRGTGKLNEKLFF	TGTGCCAGCAGCCGGGGGACAGGGAAGTTAAATGAAAAACTGTTTTTT
TRBV11-3	-	TRBJ2-3	TRBD1	CASSLGTGSSTDTQYF	TGTGCCAGCAGCTTAGGGACAGGGTCCTCCACAGATACGCAGTATTTT
TRBV19	-	TRBJ1-2	-	CATRQSIYGYTF	TGTGCCACCCGTCAGTCAATCTATGGCTACACCTTC
TRBV27	-	TRBJ1-5	TRBD1	CASSLFAGGMSNQPQHF	TGTGCCAGCAGTTTATTCGCAGGGGGCATGAGCAATCAGCCCCAGCATTTT
TRBV11-3	-	TRBJ2-3	-	CASSLGRDTQYF	TGTGCCAGCAGTTTAGGGAGAGATACGCAGTATTTT
TRBV7-8	-	TRBJ1-3	-	CASSEVNYSGNTIYF	TGTGCCAGCAGTGAAGTAAACTACTCTGGAAACACCATATATTTT
TRBV6-5	-	TRBJ2-5	TRBD1	CASRTGGQETQYF	TGTGCCAGCAGGACAGGGGGCCAAGAGACCCAGTACTTC
TRBV19	-	TRBJ1-5	TRBD1	CASSISRTGFQPQHF	TGTGCCAGTAGTATAAGTAGGACAGGGTTTCAGCCCCAGCATTTT